This note documents a single T cell receptor beta chain sequence. Only one count was recorded for this clone. Its antigen is not yet known. No qualities accompany the bases; no much larger clone lies one base away. TCRbeta CDR3 regions were amplified from genomic DNA using the immunoSEQ Assay, a bias-controlled multiplex PCR. As for the original processing: Nucleated cell counts per sample were estimated from amplification of reference gene primers within the assay. To quantify the absolute abundance of each unique TCRbeta CDR3 rearrangement, sequence reads were collapsed and filtered. Productive Simpson clonality was computed per sample as the square root of Simpson's diversity index over productive rearrangements. TCRdb carries this immuneACCESS record with in-frame sequences only. Its versions omit some clonotypes, under half of them owing to an unresolved V gene in the studies checked, with the rest unexplained. That table gives V, J and clone size, and the DNA gave D and trimming. For this sample the table gives around 250,000 clones, of which around 84% were detected only once. Together, the top ten hold approximately 1.4% of the sample.

These data come from a study of blood T cell repertoires in COVID-19 (dated by TCRdb to 2020 to 2022). At the level of the whole study: Samples covering the acute and convalescent phases of COVID-19 were provided by collaborators in the United States, Italy and Spain. A freely available public database, intended as a resource for researchers studying the immune response to SARS-CoV-2, is where the repertoires were released. HLA class I and class II types, where available, came from metadata supplied by the sample provider rather than from assay-based typing. The samples were drawn from two sources: the first 160 participants of the ongoing ImmuneRACE study, and over 1,000 subjects contributed by 6 global collaborators. Sample metadata almost always included a de-identified subject ID, COVID-19 status, age in years and sex. The prospective study material was composed of cDNA or gDNA derived from T cells, B-cell-depleted T cells, or PBMCs. Deeply sampled blood TCRbeta repertoires from subjects exposed to, actively infected with, or recovered from COVID-19 were included in the dataset.

What the work shows at the level of the full study, not this receptor alone: How much clinical and demographic metadata was included differed by source and by participant, and the metadata was provided uncurated.

The CDR3 runs 16 amino acids, cysteine and phenylalanine included. This entry keeps only the CDR3 DNA: 48 bases, framed from base 1. The germline V gene gives CDR1 as SQVTM and CDR2 as ANQGSEA. V loses 7 bases at its end and J loses 6 bases; junction bases beyond the gene matches: 18. Another Seattle source contributed samples from volunteer blood donors who had recovered from COVID-19. Collaborating institutions collected whole blood in K2EDTA tubes following their own protocols. Collaborator samples were shipped for TCRbeta analysis as frozen whole blood, isolated PBMCs, or DNA extracted from either sample type.

This sequence originates from a woman between 35 and 50 years old who had recovered from COVID-19. The chain couples TRBV29-1 to TRBJ2-3, with TRBD2 matching 8 junction bases. Sequenced input: peripheral blood. The CDR3 reads CSARRAGGPPGDTQYF. The nucleotide sequence is given as TGCAGCGCCCGAAGGGCGGGGGGACCTCCCGGGGATACGCAGTATTTT.